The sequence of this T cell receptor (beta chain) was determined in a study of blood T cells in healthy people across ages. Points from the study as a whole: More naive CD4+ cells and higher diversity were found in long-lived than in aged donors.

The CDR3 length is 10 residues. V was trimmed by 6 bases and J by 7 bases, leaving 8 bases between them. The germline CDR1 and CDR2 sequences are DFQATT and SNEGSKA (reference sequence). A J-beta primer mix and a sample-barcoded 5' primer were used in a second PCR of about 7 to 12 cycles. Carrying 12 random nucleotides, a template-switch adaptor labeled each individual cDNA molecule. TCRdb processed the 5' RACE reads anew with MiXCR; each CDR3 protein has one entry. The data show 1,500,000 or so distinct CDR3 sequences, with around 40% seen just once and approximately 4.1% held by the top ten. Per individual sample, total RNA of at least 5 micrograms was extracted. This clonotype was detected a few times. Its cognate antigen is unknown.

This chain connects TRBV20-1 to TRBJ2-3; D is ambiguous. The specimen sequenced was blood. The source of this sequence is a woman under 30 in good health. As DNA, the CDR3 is TGCAGTGCCGCCGGATATACGCAGTATTTT. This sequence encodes CSAAGYTQYF.